This passage covers 16 T cell receptor beta chains from one sample sequenced in a study of shared clonotypes between healthy human individuals (TCRdb year 2020). The library was generated by the immunoSEQ multiplex PCR assay. TCRdb took this table from immuneACCESS and kept in-frame rearrangements with V and J called. Such tables lack part of the clones; where checked against another copy, unresolved V genes explain under half of the gap, and the rest is unexplained. This sample comprises 980,000 or so clones, around three quarters of them detected only once. Of the sample, approximately 1.5% is held by the ten largest clones. The specimen was memory CD4+ T cells sorted from blood. Sample cell subset or site, as interpreted from the label and publication: CD45RA-negative fraction. These receptors were obtained from a man younger than 30 in good health.

This clone was recorded many times. The chain combines TRBV20-1 with TRBJ2-7; D call uncertain. The V gene's germline CDR1 is DFQATT and CDR2 SNEGSKA (reference sequence). This CDR3 has 11 residues. V was cut by 4 bases and J by 5 bases, with 9 bases left in between. The DNA for the CDR3 is TGCAGTGCTAAGGAGTATCACGAGCAGTACTTC. This gives the protein CSAKEYHEQYF.

The chain recombines TRBV6-6 with TRBJ1-2; tentative D call: TRBD1 (6 bases). The CDR3 covers 13 residues. Looked up from germline, CDR1 is MNHNY and CDR2 is SVGAGI (reference sequence). The V and J ends lost 4 bases and 6 bases respectively, with 12 bases between them. The CDR3 DNA reads TGTGCCAGCAGTTCCGACAGGTCCCATGGCTACACCTTC. It is translated as CASSSDRSHGYTF.

A few counts support this clone. The CDR3 reads CASHPGGDYGYTF. DNA for the CDR3: TGTGCCAGCCACCCGGGGGGGGACTATGGCTACACCTTC. The chain combines TRBV6-5 with TRBJ1-2, with D perhaps TRBD1 (5 bases). The CDR3 totals 13 residues. Trimming pared 8 bases from V and 3 bases from J, leaving 13 bases between. CDR1 and CDR2 from the germline V gene are MNHEY and SVGAGI.

This chain connects TRBV7-2 to TRBJ1-4; D remains ambiguous. Germline CDR1 and CDR2: SGHTA and FQGNSA. CDR3 length equals 13 residues. V lost 5 bases, J lost 4 bases, and 8 bases lay in between. The chain's CDR3 is CASSRTFNEKLFF. DNA for the CDR3: TGTGCCAGCAGCCGAACGTTTAATGAAAAACTGTTTTTT.

Here the CDR3 reads CAASSQEMSTEAFF. The CDR3 bases are TGTGCCGCATCGAGCCAGGAGATGAGCACTGAAGCTTTCTTT. The chain has TRBV6-6 and TRBJ1-1; no clear D. With 11 bases removed from V and 4 bases from J, the gap between germline ends came to 20 bases. The CDR3 totals 14 residues. Germline V gene sequence: CDR1 MNHNY, CDR2 SVGAGI (reference sequence).

V gene TRBV30 combines with J gene TRBJ1-1, with D hard to call. V was shortened by 4 bases and J by 0 bases, with 12 bases between the two germline ends. CDR1 and CDR2 from the germline V gene are GTSNPN and SVGIG (reference sequence). The CDR3 is 14 residues long. The CDR3, as DNA: TGTGCCTGGATAAACGACCGGATGAACACTGAAGCTTTCTTT. Translated, it gives CAWINDRMNTEAFF. Drawing the rest from reference TRBV30 and TRBJ1-1, the complete variable domain is SQTIHQWPATLVQPVGSPLSLECTVEGTSNPNLYWYRQAAGRGLQLLFYSVGIGQISSEVPQNLSASRPQDRQFILSSKKLLLSDSGFYLCAWINDRMNTEAFFGQGTRLTVV.

J is TRBJ2-2 and V is TRBV5-1, with 7 bases that match TRBD1. V lost 4 bases to trimming and J lost 7 bases; unmatched junction nucleotides: 13. The CDR3 is made up of 16 amino acids. The germline V gene has CDR1 SGHRS and CDR2 YFSETQ. The DNA for the CDR3 is TGCGCCAGCAGCCTTGACAGGGCGCCGAGGGGCGGGGAGCTGTTTTTT. Amino acids: CASSLDRAPRGGELFF.

This chain joins TRBV6-1 and TRBJ1-2, with D uncertain. Germline-derived CDR1 and CDR2 are MNHNS and SASEGT. CDR3 length: 15 residues. V was cut by 1 base and J by 1 base, with 10 bases left in between. CDR3 sequence (DNA): TGTGCCAGCAGTGAAGTTTACGGCTTTAACTATGGCTACACCTTC. Translation: CASSEVYGFNYGYTF.

V gene TRBV5-5 combines with J gene TRBJ2-4; no clear D. Germline V gives CDR1 SGHKS, CDR2 YYEKEE (reference sequence). The CDR3 loop spans 14 amino acids. Trimming left V 4 bases short and J 1 base short, with 9 bases between. The CDR3 nucleotides are TGTGCCAGCAGCGCACTGAGTGCCAAAAACATTCAGTACTTC. Translation gives CASSALSAKNIQYF. The full variable domain, in which reference TRBV5-5 and TRBJ2-4 provide the parts outside the CDR3, is DAGVTQSPTHLIKTRGQQVTLRCSPISGHKSVSWYQQVLGQGPQFIFQYYEKEERGRGNFPDRFSARQFPNYSSELNVNALLLGDSALYLCASSALSAKNIQYFGAGTRLSVL.

This clone was detected only a few times. The chain joins TRBV29-1 to TRBJ1-1, with 7 positions matching TRBD1. The V gene end was trimmed by 6 bases and the J gene end by 0 bases; junction bases not matched to a gene: 1. This CDR3 is built from 12 residues. From germline, CDR1 is SQVTM and CDR2 ANQGSEA. The CDR3 sequence is CSVDRVNTEAFF. Written as DNA, the CDR3 is TGCAGCGTCGACAGGGTGAACACTGAAGCTTTCTTT.

On this clone: Other DNA sequences in this specimen translate into the identical CDR3. The rearrangement links TRBV2 to TRBJ1-1; the match to TRBD1 covers 8 bases. Germline assignment: CDR1 SNHLY and CDR2 FYNNEI. With V trimmed by 6 bases and J by 5 bases, 8 bases remained unmatched. The CDR3 consists of 14 residues. CDR3: CASRDQGAGTEAFF. The CDR3 DNA sequence: TGTGCCAGCAGGGACCAGGGGGCTGGGACTGAAGCTTTCTTT.

The rearrangement uses TRBV19 and TRBJ1-4, with unresolved D. The germline V gene encodes CDR1 LNHDA and CDR2 SQIVND (reference sequence). The V end lost 3 bases, the J end lost 8 bases, and 13 bases lay between the germline ends. The CDR3 loop spans 14 amino acids. The CDR3 sequence: CASSINLHSEKLFF. CDR3 DNA: TGTGCCAGTAGTATTAATCTACATTCGGAAAAACTGTTTTTT. The entire variable domain, with the rest obtained from reference TRBV19 and TRBJ1-4, is as follows: DGGITQSPKYLFRKEGQNVTLSCEQNLNHDAMYWYRQDPGQGLRLIYYSQIVNDFQKGDIAEGYSVSREKKESFPLTVTSAQKNPTAFYLCASSINLHSEKLFFGSGTQLSVL.

About this clone: Other DNA sequences in the sample encode the same CDR3. The chain uses TRBV5-1 and TRBJ2-3; 13 bases are shared with TRBD2. The CDR3 runs 16 residues. The V gene end was trimmed by 4 bases and the J gene end by 2 bases; junction bases not matched to a gene: 4. Germline values: CDR1 SGHRS, CDR2 YFSETQ. The CDR3 protein is CASSPGTSGNTDTQYF. CDR3 in DNA: TGCGCCAGCAGCCCCGGGACTAGCGGGAACACAGATACGCAGTATTTT.

The chain carries TRBV10-3 and TRBJ2-5; tentatively, D is TRBD1 (5 bases). The CDR3 length is 13 residues. Germline lookup yields CDR1 ENHRY and CDR2 SYGVKD. Trimming took 10 bases from V and 5 from J, leaving 17 bases between them. CDR3 in amino acids: CATEVGPKETQYF. In DNA form, the CDR3 reads TGTGCCACCGAAGTGGGGCCTAAGGAGACCCAGTACTTC.

The chain employs TRBV30 and TRBJ2-7, with D maybe TRBD1 (6 bases). Germline-derived CDR1 and CDR2 are GTSNPN and SVGIG (reference sequence). With 2 bases removed from V and 3 bases from J, the gap between germline ends came to 17 bases. There are 15 residues in the CDR3. In DNA form, the CDR3 reads TGTGCCTGGAGTCACAGGGAGATTAAAGGCTACGAGCAGTACTTC. The encoded protein is CAWSHREIKGYEQYF.

In nucleotides, the CDR3 is TGTGCCAGCAGCCAAGAAGTACGTCAGCCCCAGCATTTT. Its protein product is CASSQEVRQPQHF. This chain joins TRBV4-2 and TRBJ1-5, with D unresolved. The V end lost 0 bases, the J end lost 6 bases, and 6 bases lay between the germline ends. The CDR3 extends over 13 amino acids. CDR1 and CDR2 (germline): LGHNA, YNFKEQ.